Listed here are 8 T cell receptor beta chains from one sample, sequenced in a study of tumor-infiltrating lymphocytes in primary liver carcinoma. The tissue used was unsorted bulk material of about 19-33 mg. RNA and DNA were co-extracted from it with the AllPrep DNA/RNA mini kit. A primer matching the constant region was used to make TCR beta cDNA from 500 ng of total RNA. Slightly modified ARM-PCR, run as three nested multiplex PCR rounds, produced the TCR beta libraries. TRBV1-TRBV30 forward primers and a C-beta reverse primer were used in the first two PCR rounds, which each ran for approximately 11 cycles. TCRdb re-called the multiplex PCR reads with MiXCR, one entry per CDR3 protein. Of 75,000 or so distinct CDR3 sequences detected, approximately 74% appear once; the ten largest clones hold about a quarter. Sequenced sample: liver tumor tissue from sampling region 4. Subset described: tumor region T4, right-lateral pole. These receptors were collected from a man aged 35 to 55 with primary liver carcinoma and hepatitis B virus infection.

This clonotype was picked up a small number of times. The junction differs from germline at one of its ends, possibly a read error. The J gene is TRBJ2-5, the V gene TRBV4-1; TRBD2 aligns across 16 bases. CDR3 length: 16 amino acids. Looked up from germline, CDR1 is MGHRA and CDR2 is YSYEKL. Here the CDR3 reads CTSSQGTSGRGETQYF. DNA of the CDR3: TGCACCAGCAGCCAAGGGACTAGCGGGAGGGGAGAGACCCAGTACTTC.

This clonotype has just a few counts. A much larger clone lies one base from this, so it may be a read error. Here the CDR3 DNA reads TGTGCCAGCAGCTCGGAAGGGATTGGGCAAGAGACCCAGTACTTC. As protein: CASSSEGIGQETQYF. The chain has TRBV5-4 and TRBJ2-5; D gene uncertain. The CDR3 is made up of 15 amino acids. The V gene lost 3 bases and the J gene lost 2 bases, with 14 bases spanning the gap. Germline lookup yields CDR1 SGHNT and CDR2 YYREEE (reference sequence).

The genes are TRBV18 and TRBJ1-2; 7 nucleotides align to TRBD1. The CDR3 runs 13 residues. Germline CDR1 and CDR2: KGHSH and LQKENI. After removal of 6 bases from V and 8 bases from J, the junction contained 9 bases not matched to a gene. Here the CDR3 reads CASSPETGTGYTF. The CDR3 DNA reads TGTGCCAGCTCCCCAGAGACAGGGACCGGCTACACCTTC.

The chain carries TRBV4-1 and TRBJ2-1; the D is unclear. The CDR3 extends over 12 amino acids. V was trimmed by 4 bases and J by 16 bases, leaving 17 bases between them. Germline CDR1 MGHRA, CDR2 YSYEKL. The CDR3 region has the DNA TGCGCCAGCAGCCTTTATGACAATGAGTTATTCTTC. Encoded protein: CASSLYDNELFF.

With respect to this clonotype: A much larger clone differs by one base, so this may be a read error. The rearrangement joins TRBV10-3 to TRBJ2-7; the D is unclear. Germline assignment: CDR1 ENHRY and CDR2 SYGVKD. The CDR3 is 14 amino acids. CDR3: CVISESIGSYEQYF. The CDR3 bases are TGTGTCATCAGTGAGTCGATCGGCTCCTACGAGCAGTACTTC.

As regards this clonotype: This may stem from a read error, because a much larger clone lies one nucleotide away. DNA for the CDR3: TGTGCCTGCATCACCGGACTAGCGGGAACAGATACGCAGTATTTT. This gives the protein CACITGLAGTDTQYF. This chain connects TRBV7-9 to TRBJ2-3, with TRBD2 matching 12 bases. CDR3 length equals 15 residues. The trim removed 11 bases at V and 3 bases at J, leaving 9 bases unmatched. Germline V CDR1 and CDR2: SEHNR, FQNEAQ (reference sequence). The full variable domain, completed using reference TRBV7-9 and TRBJ2-3, is DTGVSQNPRHKITKRGQNVTFRCDPISEHNRLYWYRQTLGQGPEFLTYFQNEAQLEKSRLLSDRFSAERPKGSFSTLEIQRTEQGDSAMYLCACITGLAGTDTQYFGPGTRLTVL.

A remark on this clonotype: The junction and the germline gene differ at one end; a read error may be behind it. The chain uses TRBV20-1 and TRBJ2-2; 10 nucleotides agree with TRBD1. Germline V gives CDR1 DFQATT, CDR2 SNEGSKA (reference sequence). CDR3 length equals 15 residues. The CDR3 region is CSALRDRGVTGKLFF. The CDR3 DNA is TGCAGTGCTCTCCGGGACAGGGGAGTCACCGGGAAGCTGTTTTTT.

This clonotype occurred many times. The rearrangement links TRBV10-2 to TRBJ1-2, with a possible D match to TRBD1 (6 bases). This CDR3 has 14 amino acids. Germline loops: CDR1 WSHSY, CDR2 SAAADI. V was trimmed by 7 bases and J by 3 bases, leaving 15 bases between them. The CDR3 sequence is CASTEGGLDYGYTF. The CDR3 DNA reads TGCGCCAGCACCGAGGGGGGGCTCGACTATGGCTACACCTTC.